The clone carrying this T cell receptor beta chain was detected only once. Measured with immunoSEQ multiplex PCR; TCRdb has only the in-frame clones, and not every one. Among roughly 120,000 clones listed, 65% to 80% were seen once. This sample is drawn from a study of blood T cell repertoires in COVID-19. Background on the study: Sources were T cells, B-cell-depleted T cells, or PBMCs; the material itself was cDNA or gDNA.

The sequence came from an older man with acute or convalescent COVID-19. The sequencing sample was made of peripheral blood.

In nucleotides, the CDR3 is TGTGCCAGCAGTTACGCGCCGGGACAGCAGTACACTGAAGCTTTCTTT. Translation: CASSYAPGQQYTEAFF. This chain joins TRBV6-5 and TRBJ1-1; 7 bases are shared with TRBD1. Germline V lookup: CDR1 MNHEY, CDR2 SVGAGI. The ends lost 2 bases at V and 3 bases at J; junction bases unmatched: 9. The CDR3 contains 16 residues.